This T cell receptor beta chain was captured in a study of T cell clusters in autoimmune cytopenias. Study summary: A median of 51,575 TRB reads per sample yielded a median approximately 2,500 distinct clonotypes.

Study results and limitations: Primary autoimmune cytopenia patients seemingly lacked the physiological T cell clusters found in healthy donors.

TRB rearrangements were amplified by touch-down multiplex PCR with mixed TRB-A/B primers. TCRdb reprocessed the multiplex PCR reads, keeping one entry per CDR3 protein, no DNA. This sample's clone table lists about 1,000 distinct CDR3 sequences. Each sample's input was roughly 270 ng genomic DNA, 38,000 or so genome equivalents. About this clonotype: Its antigen is currently unknown.

CDR1 is MRHNA and CDR2 is SNTAGT in the germline V gene. The CDR3 spans 13 residues. The source is a human donor with an autoimmune cytopenia or autoimmune hepatitis (not recorded which). The genes are TRBV6-4 and TRBJ2-2. Source material: peripheral blood. CDR3 sequence reads: CASSDSDTGELFF.